This record covers a single T cell receptor (beta chain). The table came from immunoSEQ multiplex PCR; TCRdb's copy has only in-frame clones and leaves some out. Of 60,000 to 65,000 clones detected, 84% appear once; the ten largest clones hold around 10%. The data belong to a study of OX40 agonist ivuxolimab in advanced cancers. With 7 bases removed from V and 0 bases from J, the gap between germline ends came to 15 bases. The CDR3 length is 15 residues. Germline V gene sequence: CDR1 SGHRS, CDR2 YFSETQ. The rearrangement links TRBV5-1 to TRBJ2-3; no clear D gene. The receptor was derived from an adult with an advanced solid tumor such as melanoma, head and neck, liver or kidney cancer. This sample comprised CD4+ or CD8+ T cells sorted from blood, obtained in a trial of the OX40 agonist ivuxolimab. For the CDR3, the DNA is TGCGCCAGCGGCGGTTGGGGTACCAGCACAGATACGCAGTATTTT. It encodes CASGGWGTSTDTQYF.